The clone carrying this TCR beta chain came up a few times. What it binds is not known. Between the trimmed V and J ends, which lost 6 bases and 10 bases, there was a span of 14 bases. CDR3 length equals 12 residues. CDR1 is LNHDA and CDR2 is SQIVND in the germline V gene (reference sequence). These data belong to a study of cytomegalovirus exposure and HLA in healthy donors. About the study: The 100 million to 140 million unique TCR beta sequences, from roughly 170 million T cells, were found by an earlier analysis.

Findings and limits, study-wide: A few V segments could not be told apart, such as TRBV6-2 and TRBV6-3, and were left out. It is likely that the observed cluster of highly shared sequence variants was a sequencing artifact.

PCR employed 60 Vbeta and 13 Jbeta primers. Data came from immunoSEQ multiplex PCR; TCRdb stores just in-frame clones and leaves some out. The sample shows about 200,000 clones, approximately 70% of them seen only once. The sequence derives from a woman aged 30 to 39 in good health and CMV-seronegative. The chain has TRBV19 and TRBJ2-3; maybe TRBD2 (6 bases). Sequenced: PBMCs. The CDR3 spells CASSLEGYSQYF. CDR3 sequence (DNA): TGTGCCAGTAGCCTGGAGGGTTATTCGCAGTATTTT.